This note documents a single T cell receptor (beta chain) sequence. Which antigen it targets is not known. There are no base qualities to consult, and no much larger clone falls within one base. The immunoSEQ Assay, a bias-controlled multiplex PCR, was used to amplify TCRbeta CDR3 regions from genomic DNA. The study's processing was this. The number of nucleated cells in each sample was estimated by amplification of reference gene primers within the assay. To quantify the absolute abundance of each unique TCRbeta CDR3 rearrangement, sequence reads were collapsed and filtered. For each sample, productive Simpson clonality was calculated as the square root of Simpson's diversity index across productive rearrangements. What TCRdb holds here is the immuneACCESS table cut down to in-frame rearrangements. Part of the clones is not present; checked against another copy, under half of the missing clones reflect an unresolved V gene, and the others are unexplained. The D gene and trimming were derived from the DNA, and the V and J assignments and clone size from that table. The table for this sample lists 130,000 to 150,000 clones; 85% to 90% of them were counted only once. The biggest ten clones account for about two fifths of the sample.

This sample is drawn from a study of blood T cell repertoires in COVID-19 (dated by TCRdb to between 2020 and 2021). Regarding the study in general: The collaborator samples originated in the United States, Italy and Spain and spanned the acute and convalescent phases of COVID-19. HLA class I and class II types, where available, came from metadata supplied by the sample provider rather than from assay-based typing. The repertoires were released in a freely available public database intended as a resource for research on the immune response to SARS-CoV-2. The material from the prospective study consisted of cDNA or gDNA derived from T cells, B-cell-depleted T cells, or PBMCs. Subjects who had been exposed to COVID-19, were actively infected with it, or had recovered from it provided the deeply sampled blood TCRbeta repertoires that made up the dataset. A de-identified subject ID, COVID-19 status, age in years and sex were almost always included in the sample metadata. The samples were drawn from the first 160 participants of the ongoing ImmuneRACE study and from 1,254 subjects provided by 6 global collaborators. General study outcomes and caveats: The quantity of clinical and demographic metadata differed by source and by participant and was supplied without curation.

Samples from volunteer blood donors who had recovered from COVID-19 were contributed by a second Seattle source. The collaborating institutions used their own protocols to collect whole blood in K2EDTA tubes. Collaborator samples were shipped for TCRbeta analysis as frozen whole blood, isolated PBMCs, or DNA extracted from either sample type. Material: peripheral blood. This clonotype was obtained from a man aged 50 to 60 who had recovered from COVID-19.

The CDR3 sequence is CASSSTGSFGNTIYF. The nucleotide sequence is TGTGCCAGCAGTTCCACAGGGTCCTTTGGAAACACCATATATTTT. The sequence links TRBV27 to TRBJ1-3; the best D guess is TRBD1, with 6 bases matching. The CDR3 starts with the cysteine, ends with the phenylalanine, and has 15 residues. The sequence is cut down to CDR3 DNA, 45 bases in frame from base 1. In the germline V gene (reference sequence), CDR1 corresponds to MNHEY and CDR2 to SMNVEV. V is cut by 4 bases and J by 3 bases, and the space between the germline ends is 13 bases.